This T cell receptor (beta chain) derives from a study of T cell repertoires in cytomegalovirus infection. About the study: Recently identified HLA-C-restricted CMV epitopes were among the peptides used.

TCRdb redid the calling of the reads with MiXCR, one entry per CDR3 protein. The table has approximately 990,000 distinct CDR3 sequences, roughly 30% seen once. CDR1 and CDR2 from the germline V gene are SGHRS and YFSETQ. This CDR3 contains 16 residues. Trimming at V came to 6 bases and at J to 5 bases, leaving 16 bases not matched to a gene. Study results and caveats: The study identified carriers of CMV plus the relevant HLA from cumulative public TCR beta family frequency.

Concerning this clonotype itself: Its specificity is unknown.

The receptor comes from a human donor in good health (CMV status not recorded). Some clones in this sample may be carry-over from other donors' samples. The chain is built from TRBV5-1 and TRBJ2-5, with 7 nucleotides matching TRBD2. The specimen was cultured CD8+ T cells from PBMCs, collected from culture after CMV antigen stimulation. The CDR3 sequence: CASTRKASGGQETQYF. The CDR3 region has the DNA TGCGCCAGCACTCGGAAGGCTAGCGGAGGGCAGGAGACCCAGTACTTC.